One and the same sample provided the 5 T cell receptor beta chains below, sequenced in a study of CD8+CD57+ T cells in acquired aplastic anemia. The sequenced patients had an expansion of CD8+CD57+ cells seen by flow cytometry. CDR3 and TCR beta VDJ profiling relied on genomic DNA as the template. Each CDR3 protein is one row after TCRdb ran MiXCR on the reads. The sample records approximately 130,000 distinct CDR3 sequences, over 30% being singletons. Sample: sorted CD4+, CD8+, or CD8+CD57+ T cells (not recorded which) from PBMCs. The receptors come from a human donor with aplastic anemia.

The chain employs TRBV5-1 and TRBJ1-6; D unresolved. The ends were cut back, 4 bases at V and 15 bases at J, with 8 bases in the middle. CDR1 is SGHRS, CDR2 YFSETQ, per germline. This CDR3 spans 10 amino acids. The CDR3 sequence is CASSPSLLHF. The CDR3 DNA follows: TGCGCCAGCAGCCCCAGTCTCCTCCACTTT.

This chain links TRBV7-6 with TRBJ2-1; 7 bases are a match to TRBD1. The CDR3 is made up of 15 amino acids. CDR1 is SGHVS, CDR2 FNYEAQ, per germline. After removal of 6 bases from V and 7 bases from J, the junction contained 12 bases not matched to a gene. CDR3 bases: TGTGCCAGCAGACCCGAACCCGGACAGGCGAATGAGCAGTTCTTC. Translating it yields CASRPEPGQANEQFF.

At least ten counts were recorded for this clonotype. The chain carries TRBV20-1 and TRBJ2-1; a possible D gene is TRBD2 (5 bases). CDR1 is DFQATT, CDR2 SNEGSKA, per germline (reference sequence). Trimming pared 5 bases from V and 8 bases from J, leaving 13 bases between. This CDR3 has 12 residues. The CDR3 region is CSAQRTRDEQFF. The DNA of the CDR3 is TGCAGTGCTCAGCGTACTAGAGATGAGCAGTTCTTC.

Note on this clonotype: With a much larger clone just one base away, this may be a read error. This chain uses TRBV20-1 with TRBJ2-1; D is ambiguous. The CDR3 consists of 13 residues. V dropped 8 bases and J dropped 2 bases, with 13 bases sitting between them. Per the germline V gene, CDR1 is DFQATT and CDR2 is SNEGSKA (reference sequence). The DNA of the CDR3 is TGCAGTCTCCAACTAAGCCCCTACAATGAGCAGTTCTTC. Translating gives CSLQLSPYNEQFF.

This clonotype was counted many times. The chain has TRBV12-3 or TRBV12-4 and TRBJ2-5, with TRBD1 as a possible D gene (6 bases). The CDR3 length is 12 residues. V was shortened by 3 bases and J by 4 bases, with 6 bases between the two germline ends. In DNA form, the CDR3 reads TGTGCCAGCAGTTTCAGGGGAGAGACCCAGTACTTC. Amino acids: CASSFRGETQYF.